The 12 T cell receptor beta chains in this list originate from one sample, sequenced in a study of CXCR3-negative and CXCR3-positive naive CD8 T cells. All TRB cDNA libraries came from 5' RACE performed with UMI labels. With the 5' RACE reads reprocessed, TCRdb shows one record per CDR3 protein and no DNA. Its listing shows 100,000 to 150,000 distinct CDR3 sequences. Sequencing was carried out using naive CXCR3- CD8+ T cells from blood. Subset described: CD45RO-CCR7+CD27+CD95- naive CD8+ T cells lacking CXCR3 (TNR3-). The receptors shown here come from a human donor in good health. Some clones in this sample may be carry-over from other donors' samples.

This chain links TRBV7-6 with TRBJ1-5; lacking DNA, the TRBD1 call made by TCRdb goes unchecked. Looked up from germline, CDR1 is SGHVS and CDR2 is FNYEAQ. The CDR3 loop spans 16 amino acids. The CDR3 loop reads CASSPGQGASIQPQHF.

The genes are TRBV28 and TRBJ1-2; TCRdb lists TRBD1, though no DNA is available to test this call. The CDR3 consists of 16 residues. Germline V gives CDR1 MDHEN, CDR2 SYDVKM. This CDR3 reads CASSSRQGPANYGYTF.

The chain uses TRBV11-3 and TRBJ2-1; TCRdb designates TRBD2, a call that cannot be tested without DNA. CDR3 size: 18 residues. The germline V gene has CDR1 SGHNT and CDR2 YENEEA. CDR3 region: CASSLDGGRVAAYNEQFF. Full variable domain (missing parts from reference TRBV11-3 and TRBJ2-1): EAGVVQSPRYKIIEKKQPVAFWCNPISGHNTLYWYLQNLGQGPELLIRYENEEAVDDSQLPKDRFSAERLKGVDSTLKIQPAELGDSAVYLCASSLDGGRVAAYNEQFFGPGTRLTVL.

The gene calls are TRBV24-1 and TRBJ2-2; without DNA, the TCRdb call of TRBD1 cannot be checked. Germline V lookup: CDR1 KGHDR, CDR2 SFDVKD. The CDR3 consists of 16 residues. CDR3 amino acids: CATSEPTGENTGELFF.

This CDR3 reads CASRSAVFYGYTF. The rearrangement uses TRBV7-2 and TRBJ1-2. The CDR3 is 13 amino acids. Per germline, CDR1 SGHTA and CDR2 FQGNSA.

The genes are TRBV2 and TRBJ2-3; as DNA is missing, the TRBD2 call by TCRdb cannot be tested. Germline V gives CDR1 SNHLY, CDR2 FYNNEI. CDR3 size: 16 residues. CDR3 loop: CASSDLMRGGTDTQYF.

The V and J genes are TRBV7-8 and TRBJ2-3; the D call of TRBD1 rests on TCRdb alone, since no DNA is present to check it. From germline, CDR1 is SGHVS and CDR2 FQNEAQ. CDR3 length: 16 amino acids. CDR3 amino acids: CASSLTPPGVSDTQYF.

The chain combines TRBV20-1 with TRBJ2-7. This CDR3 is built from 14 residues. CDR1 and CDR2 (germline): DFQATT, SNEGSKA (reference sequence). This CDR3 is CSASGRQNSYEQYF.

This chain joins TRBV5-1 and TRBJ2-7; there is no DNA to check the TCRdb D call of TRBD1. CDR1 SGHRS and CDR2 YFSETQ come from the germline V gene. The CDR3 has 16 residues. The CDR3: CASSLLGTALSYEQYF.

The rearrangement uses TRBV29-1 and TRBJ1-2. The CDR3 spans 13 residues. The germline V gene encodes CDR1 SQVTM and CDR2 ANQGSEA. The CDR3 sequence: CSVEEMGYYGYTF. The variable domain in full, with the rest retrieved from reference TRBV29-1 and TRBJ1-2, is SAVISQKPSRDICQRGTSLTIQCQVDSQVTMMFWYRQQPGQSLTLIATANQGSEATYESGFVIDKFPISRPNLTFSTLTVSNMSPEDSSIYLCSVEEMGYYGYTFGSGTRLTVV.

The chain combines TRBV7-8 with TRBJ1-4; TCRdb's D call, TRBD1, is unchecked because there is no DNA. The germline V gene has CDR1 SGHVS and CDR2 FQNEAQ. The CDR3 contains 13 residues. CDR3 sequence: CASSPRGLEKLFF. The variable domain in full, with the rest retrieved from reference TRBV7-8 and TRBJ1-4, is GAGVSQSPRYKVAKRGQDVALRCDPISGHVSLFWYQQALGQGPEFLTYFQNEAQLDKSGLPSDRFFAERPEGSVSTLKIQRTQQEDSAVYLCASSPRGLEKLFFGSGTQLSVL.

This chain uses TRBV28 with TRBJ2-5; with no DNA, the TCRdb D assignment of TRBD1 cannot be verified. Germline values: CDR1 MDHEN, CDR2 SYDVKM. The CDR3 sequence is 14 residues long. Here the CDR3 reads CASSSRVRRETQYF.